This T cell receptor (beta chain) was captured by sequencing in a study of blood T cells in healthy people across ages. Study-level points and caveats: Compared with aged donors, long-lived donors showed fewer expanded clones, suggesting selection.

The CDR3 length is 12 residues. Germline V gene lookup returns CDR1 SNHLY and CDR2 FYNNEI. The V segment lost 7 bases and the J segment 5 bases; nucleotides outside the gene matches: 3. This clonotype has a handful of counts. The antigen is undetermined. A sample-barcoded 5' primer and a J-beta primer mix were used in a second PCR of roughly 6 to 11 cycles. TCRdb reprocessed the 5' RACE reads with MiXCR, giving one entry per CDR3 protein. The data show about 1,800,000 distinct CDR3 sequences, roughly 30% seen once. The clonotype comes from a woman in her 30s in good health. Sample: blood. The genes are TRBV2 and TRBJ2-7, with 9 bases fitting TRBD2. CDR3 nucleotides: TGTGCCAGCAACGCGGGAGGGCACGAGCAGTACTTC. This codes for CASNAGGHEQYF.